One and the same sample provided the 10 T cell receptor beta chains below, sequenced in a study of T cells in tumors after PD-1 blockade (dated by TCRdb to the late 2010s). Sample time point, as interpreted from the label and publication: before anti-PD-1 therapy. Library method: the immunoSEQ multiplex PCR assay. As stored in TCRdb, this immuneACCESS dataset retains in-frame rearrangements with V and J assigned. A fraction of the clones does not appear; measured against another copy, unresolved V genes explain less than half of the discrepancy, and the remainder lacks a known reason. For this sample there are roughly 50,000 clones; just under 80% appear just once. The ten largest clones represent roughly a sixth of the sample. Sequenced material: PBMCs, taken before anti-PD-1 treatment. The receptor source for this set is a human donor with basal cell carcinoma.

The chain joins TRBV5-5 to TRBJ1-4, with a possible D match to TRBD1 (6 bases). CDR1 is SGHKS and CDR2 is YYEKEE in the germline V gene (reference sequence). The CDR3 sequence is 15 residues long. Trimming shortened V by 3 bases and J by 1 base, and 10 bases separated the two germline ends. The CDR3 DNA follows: TGTGCCAGCAGCTCAACAGGGCAAACTAATGAAAAACTGTTTTTT. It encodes CASSSTGQTNEKLFF.

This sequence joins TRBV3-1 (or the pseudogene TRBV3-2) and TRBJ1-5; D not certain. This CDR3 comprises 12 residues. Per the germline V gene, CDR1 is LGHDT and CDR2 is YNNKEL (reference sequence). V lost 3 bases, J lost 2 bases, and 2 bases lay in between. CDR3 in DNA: TGTGCCAGCAGCCAGGGCAATCAGCCCCAGCATTTT. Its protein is CASSQGNQPQHF.

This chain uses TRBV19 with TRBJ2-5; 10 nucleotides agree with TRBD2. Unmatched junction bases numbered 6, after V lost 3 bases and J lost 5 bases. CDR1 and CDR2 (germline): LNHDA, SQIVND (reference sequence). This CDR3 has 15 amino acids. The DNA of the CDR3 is TGTGCCAGTAGTATGCAGCGGGGGGGCCGGGAGACCCAGTACTTC. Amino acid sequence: CASSMQRGGRETQYF.

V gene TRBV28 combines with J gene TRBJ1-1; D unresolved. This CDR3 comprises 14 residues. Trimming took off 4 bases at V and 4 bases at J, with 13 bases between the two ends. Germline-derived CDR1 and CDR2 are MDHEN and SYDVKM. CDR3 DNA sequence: TGTGCCAGCAGTTCCCCGGGTGGGTCCACTGAAGCTTTCTTT. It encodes CASSSPGGSTEAFF.

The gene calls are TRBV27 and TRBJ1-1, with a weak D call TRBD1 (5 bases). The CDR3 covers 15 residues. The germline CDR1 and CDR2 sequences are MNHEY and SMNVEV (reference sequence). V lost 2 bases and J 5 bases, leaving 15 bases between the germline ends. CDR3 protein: CASSLTWGRVTEAFF. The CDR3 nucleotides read TGTGCCAGCAGTTTAACTTGGGGCAGGGTAACTGAAGCTTTCTTT.

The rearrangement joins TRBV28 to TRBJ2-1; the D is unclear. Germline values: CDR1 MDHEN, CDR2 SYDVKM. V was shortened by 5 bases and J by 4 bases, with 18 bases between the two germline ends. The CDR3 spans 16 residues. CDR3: CASSPPGTLGYNEQFF. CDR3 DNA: TGTGCCAGCAGTCCCCCAGGTACCCTGGGGTACAATGAGCAGTTCTTC. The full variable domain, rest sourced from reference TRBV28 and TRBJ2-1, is DVKVTQSSRYLVKRTGEKVFLECVQDMDHENMFWYRQDPGLGLRLIYFSYDVKMKEKGDIPEGYSVSREKKERFSLILESASTNQTSMYLCASSPPGTLGYNEQFFGPGTRLTVL.

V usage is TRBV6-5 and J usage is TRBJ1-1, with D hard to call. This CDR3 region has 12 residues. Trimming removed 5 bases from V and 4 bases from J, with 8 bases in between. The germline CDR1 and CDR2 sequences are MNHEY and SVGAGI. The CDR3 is CASSPGSTEAFF. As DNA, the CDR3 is TGTGCCAGCAGTCCGGGGAGCACTGAAGCTTTCTTT.

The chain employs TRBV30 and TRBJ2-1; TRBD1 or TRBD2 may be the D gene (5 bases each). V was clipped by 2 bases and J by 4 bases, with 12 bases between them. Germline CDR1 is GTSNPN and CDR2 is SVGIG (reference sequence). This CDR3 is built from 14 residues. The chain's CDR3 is CAWSRGVSYNEQFF. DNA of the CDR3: TGTGCCTGGAGTAGGGGAGTATCTTACAATGAGCAGTTCTTC.

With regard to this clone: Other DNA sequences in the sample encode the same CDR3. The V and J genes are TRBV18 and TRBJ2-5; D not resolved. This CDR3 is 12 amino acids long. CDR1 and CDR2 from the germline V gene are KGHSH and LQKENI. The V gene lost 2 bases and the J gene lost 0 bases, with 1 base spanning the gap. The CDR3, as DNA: TGTGCCAGCTCACCAAACCAAGAGACCCAGTACTTC. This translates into CASSPNQETQYF.

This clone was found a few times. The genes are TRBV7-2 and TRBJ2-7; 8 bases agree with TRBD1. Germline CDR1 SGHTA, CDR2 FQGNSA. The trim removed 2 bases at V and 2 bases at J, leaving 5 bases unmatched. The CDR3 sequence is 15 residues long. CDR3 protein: CASSLSRTGPYEQYF. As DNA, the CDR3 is TGTGCCAGCAGCTTAAGCCGGACAGGGCCCTACGAGCAGTACTTC. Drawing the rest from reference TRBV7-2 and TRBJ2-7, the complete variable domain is GAGVSQSPSNKVTEKGKDVELRCDPISGHTALYWYRQSLGQGLEFLIYFQGNSAPDKSGLPSDRFSAERTGGSVSTLTIQRTQQEDSAVYLCASSLSRTGPYEQYFGPGTRLTVT.